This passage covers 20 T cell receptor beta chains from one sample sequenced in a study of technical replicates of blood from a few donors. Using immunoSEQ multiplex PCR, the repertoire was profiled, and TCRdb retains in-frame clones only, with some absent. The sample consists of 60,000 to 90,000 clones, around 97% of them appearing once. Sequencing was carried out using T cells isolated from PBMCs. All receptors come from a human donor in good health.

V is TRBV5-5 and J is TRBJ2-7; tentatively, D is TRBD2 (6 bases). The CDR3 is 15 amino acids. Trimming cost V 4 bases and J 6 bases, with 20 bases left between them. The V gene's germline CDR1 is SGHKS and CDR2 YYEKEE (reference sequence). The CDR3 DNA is TGTGCCAGCAGCGCCCCTATTCGGGAGATTGGCGAGCAGTACTTC. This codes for CASSAPIREIGEQYF.

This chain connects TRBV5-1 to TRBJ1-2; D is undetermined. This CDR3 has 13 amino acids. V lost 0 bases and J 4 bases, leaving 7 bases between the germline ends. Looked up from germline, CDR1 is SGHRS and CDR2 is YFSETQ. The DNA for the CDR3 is TGCGCCAGCAGCTTGGCCCTATCCTATGGCTACACCTTC. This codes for CASSLALSYGYTF. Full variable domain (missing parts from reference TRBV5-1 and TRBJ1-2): KAGVTQTPRYLIKTRGQQVTLSCSPISGHRSVSWYQQTPGQGLQFLFEYFSETQRNKGNFPGRFSGRQFSNSRSEMNVSTLELGDSALYLCASSLALSYGYTFGSGTRLTVV.

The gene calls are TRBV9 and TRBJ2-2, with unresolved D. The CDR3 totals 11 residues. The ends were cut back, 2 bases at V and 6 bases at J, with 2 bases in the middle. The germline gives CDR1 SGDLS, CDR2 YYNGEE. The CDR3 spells CASSVAGELFF. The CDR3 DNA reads TGTGCCAGCAGCGTCGCCGGGGAGCTGTTTTTT.

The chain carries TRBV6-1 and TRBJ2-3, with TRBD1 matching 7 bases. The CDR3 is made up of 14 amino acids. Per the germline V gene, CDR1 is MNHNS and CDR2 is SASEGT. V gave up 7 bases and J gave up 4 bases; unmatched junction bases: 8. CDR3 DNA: TGTGCCAGCATTTCGACAGGGATCGCAGATACGCAGTATTTT. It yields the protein CASISTGIADTQYF.

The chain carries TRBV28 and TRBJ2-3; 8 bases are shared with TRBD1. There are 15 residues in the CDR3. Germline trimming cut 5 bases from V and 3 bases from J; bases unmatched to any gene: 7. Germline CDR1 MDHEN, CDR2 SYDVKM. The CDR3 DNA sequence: TGTGCCAGCAGTCAGGGACAGGTACTAACAGATACGCAGTATTTT. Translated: CASSQGQVLTDTQYF.

CDR3 protein: CASSPGGQGDTIYF. The CDR3 DNA reads TGTGCCAGCAGCCCAGGCGGTCAGGGTGACACCATATATTTT. The chain combines TRBV5-4 with TRBJ1-3, with D possibly TRBD1 on 5 matching bases. CDR1 is SGHNT, CDR2 YYREEE, per germline (reference sequence). The CDR3 spans 14 residues. V was pared by 4 bases and J by 8 bases, with 16 bases between.

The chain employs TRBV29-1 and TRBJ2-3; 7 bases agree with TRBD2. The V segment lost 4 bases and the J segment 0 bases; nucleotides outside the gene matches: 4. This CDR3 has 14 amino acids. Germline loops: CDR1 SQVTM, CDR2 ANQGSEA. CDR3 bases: TGCAGCGTTGTACGGGGGGTTAGCACAGATACGCAGTATTTT. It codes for CSVVRGVSTDTQYF.

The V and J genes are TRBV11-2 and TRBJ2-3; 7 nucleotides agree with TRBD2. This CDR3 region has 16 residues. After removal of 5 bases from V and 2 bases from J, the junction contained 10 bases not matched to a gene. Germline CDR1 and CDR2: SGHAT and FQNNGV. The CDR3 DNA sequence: TGTGCCAGCAGCCCTACCCGGGGACTATTCACAGATACGCAGTATTTT. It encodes CASSPTRGLFTDTQYF.

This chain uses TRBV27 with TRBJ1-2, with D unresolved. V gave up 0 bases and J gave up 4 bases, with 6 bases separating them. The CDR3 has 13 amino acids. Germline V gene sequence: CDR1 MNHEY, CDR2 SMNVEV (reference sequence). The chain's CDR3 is CASSLSPGYGYTF. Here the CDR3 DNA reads TGTGCCAGCAGTTTATCGCCGGGCTATGGCTACACCTTC.

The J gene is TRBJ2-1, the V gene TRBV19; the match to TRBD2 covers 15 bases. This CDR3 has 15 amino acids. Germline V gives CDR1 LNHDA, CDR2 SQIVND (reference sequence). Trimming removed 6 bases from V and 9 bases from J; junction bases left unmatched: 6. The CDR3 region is CASRTGLAGGIEQFF. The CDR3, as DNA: TGTGCCAGTAGGACGGGACTAGCGGGGGGAATTGAGCAGTTCTTC.

The CDR3 is CASSRLASTDTQYF. The CDR3 DNA is TGTGCCAGCAGCCGACTAGCGTCTACAGATACGCAGTATTTT. The chain links TRBV4-2 to TRBJ2-3; 8 bases map to TRBD2. This CDR3 is built from 14 residues. With 4 bases clipped from V and 3 bases from J, the junction kept 3 bases outside the gene matches. Germline V gene lookup returns CDR1 LGHNA and CDR2 YNFKEQ.

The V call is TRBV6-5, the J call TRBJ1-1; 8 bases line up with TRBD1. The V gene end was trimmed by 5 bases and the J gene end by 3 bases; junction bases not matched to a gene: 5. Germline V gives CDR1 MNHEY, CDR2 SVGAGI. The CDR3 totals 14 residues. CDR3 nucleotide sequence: TGTGCCAGCAGTCGGACAGGGAGCTACACTGAAGCTTTCTTT. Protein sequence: CASSRTGSYTEAFF.

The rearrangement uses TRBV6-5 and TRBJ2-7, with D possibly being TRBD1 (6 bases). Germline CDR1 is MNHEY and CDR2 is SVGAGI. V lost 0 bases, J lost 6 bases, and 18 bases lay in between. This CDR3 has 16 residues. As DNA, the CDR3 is TGTGCCAGCAGTTACTCGTCAGGGGCTACCAGGGGCGAGCAGTACTTC. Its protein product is CASSYSSGATRGEQYF.

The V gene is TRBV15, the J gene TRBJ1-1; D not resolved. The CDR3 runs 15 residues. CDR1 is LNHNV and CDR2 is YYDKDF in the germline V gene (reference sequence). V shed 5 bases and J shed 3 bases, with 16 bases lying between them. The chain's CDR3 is CATSPRTGGYTEAFF. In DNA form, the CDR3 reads TGTGCCACCAGCCCCCGAACGGGTGGGTACACTGAAGCTTTCTTT.

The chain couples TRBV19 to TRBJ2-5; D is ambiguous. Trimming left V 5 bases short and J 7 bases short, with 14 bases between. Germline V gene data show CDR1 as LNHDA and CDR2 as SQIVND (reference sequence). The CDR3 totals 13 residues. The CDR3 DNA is TGTGCCAGTAGTGTTGATACCTCAGGGACCCAGTACTTC. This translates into CASSVDTSGTQYF.

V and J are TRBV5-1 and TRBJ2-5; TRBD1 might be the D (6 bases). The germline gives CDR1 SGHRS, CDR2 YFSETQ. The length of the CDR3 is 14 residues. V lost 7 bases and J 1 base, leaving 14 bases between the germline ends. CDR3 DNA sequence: TGCGCCAGCCGCCCACAGGGATTCCAAGAGACCCAGTACTTC. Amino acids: CASRPQGFQETQYF.

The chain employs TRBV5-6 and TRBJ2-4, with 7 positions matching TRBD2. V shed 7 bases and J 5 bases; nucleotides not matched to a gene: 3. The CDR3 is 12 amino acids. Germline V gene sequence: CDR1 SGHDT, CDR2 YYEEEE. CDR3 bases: TGTGCCAGCCACGCGGGGGAAAACATTCAGTACTTC. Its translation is CASHAGENIQYF.

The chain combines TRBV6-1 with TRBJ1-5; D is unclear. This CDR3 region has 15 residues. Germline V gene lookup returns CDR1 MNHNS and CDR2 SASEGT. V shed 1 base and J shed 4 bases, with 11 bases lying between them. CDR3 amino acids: CASSEDLVRNQPQHF. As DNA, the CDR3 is TGTGCCAGCAGTGAAGATCTGGTGAGGAATCAGCCCCAGCATTTT.

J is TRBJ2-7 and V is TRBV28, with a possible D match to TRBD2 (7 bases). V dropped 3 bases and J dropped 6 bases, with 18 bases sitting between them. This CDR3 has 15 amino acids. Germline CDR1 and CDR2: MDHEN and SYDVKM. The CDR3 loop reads CASSFRGAIQGEQYF. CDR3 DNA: TGTGCCAGCAGTTTTCGGGGGGCAATTCAAGGCGAGCAGTACTTC.

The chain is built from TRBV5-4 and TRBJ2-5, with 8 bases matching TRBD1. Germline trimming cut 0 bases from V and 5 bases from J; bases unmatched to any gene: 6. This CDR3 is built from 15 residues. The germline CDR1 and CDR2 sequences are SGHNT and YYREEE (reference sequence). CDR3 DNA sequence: TGTGCCAGCAGCTTGGACACAGGGGGTTGGGAGACCCAGTACTTC. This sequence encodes CASSLDTGGWETQYF. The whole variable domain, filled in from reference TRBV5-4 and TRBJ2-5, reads ETGVTQSPTHLIKTRGQQVTLRCSSQSGHNTVSWYQQALGQGPQFIFQYYREEENGRGNFPPRFSGLQFPNYSSELNVNALELDDSALYLCASSLDTGGWETQYFGPGTRLLVL.